Listed below are T cell receptor beta chains from one sample, sequenced in a study of T cell responses to AZD1222 COVID-19 vaccine. Measured with immunoSEQ multiplex PCR; TCRdb has only the in-frame clones, and not every one. The sample carries tens of thousands of clones, 90% recorded once. Sequenced material: peripheral blood, taken on day 0 of AZD1222 vaccination. These receptors originate from an adult in good health. Each CDR3 is given with its conserved first and last residue. The D gene is left open where the match is weak. Size is omitted from some rows. Given values are once, few, many or a class for expanded clones.

15 . TRBJ1-2 . TRBV3-1/TRBV3-2 CASSPPWCRDYGYTF TGTGCCAGCAGCCCCCCATGGTGTAGGGACTATGGCTACACCTTC
20 TRBD1 TRBJ2-6 . TRBV19 CASSMRLIGTGSGGANVLTF TGTGCCAGTAGTATGCGGTTAATCGGGACAGGGTCGGGTGGGGCCAACGTCCTGACTTTC
15 TRBD1 TRBJ1-2 . TRBV18 CASSPGTGGAYGYTF TGTGCCAGCTCACCAGGGACAGGGGGCGCCTATGGCTACACCTTC
13 TRBD1 TRBJ2-5 . TRBV27 CASSRDSIETQYF TGTGCCAGCTCCCGGGACAGCATAGAGACCCAGTACTTC
14 TRBD2 TRBJ2-5 few TRBV6-2/TRBV6-3 CASSYLRGGETQYF TGTGCCAGCAGTTACCTACGGGGGGGAGAGACCCAGTACTTC
15 . TRBJ2-1 . TRBV6-5 CASSSEGSSYNEQFF TGTGCCAGCAGTTCGGAGGGAAGCTCCTACAATGAGCAGTTCTTC
15 TRBD1 TRBJ1-5 . TRBV2 CASGSTGFGNQPQHF TGTGCCAGCGGATCGACAGGGTTTGGCAATCAGCCCCAGCATTTT
15 TRBD2 TRBJ2-2 . TRBV3-1/TRBV3-2 CASSQPGTSAGELFF TGTGCCAGCAGCCAACCTGGGACTAGCGCCGGGGAGCTGTTTTTT
14 . TRBJ2-1 . TRBV5-6 CASRQGGTYNEQFF TGTGCCAGTAGACAGGGCGGGACCTACAATGAGCAGTTCTTC
16 . TRBJ1-3 . TRBV4-1 CASSHPVRGSGNTIYF TGCGCCAGCAGCCACCCTGTCCGGGGCTCTGGAAACACCATATATTTT
17 TRBD2 TRBJ2-1 . TRBV4-2 CASSQRSSGSSYNEQFF TGTGCCAGCAGCCAGAGGAGTAGCGGGAGCTCCTACAATGAGCAGTTCTTC
15 . TRBJ2-2 . TRBV5-4 CASSYPAAGTGELFF TGTGCCAGCAGCTACCCCGCGGCAGGCACCGGGGAGCTGTTTTTT
15 . TRBJ1-1 . TRBV4-3 CASSQDRAGGTEAFF TGCGCCAGCAGCCAAGATAGGGCAGGCGGCACTGAAGCTTTCTTT
16 . TRBJ2-7 . TRBV6-1 CASSEGLGATVYEQYF TGTGCCAGCAGTGAAGGCTTGGGGGCCACGGTCTACGAGCAGTACTTC
18 TRBD1 TRBJ1-6 . TRBV7-8 CASCLPGQGRSYNSPLHF TGTGCCAGCTGCTTACCGGGACAGGGTCGTTCCTATAATTCACCCCTCCACTTT
15 TRBD2 TRBJ2-7 . TRBV30 CAWSVASGYSYEQYF TGTGCCTGGAGTGTAGCTAGCGGGTACTCCTACGAGCAGTACTTC
15 . TRBJ1-5 . TRBV2 CASSVLGSWNRPQHF TGTGCCAGCAGTGTTTTAGGCAGCTGGAATCGGCCCCAGCATTTT
16 . TRBJ2-5 . TRBV7-3 CASSLVPRDPRETQYF TGTGCCAGCAGCTTAGTCCCAAGGGACCCCCGGGAGACCCAGTACTTC
14 . TRBJ1-4 . TRBV2 CASRRGLTNEKLFF TGTGCCAGCAGACGCGGTCTAACTAATGAAAAACTGTTTTTT
15 . TRBJ1-4 . TRBV6-5 CASRPPGREGEKLFF TGTGCCAGCAGACCACCCGGGAGGGAGGGTGAAAAACTGTTTTTT
13 TRBD2 TRBJ2-1 . TRBV29-1 CSVVTSGYNEQFF TGCAGCGTTGTTACTAGCGGCTACAATGAGCAGTTCTTC
14 TRBD1 TRBJ2-2 . TRBV11-3 CASSITGDTGELFF TGTGCCAGCAGCATTACAGGGGACACCGGGGAGCTGTTTTTT
14 . TRBJ2-7 . TRBV3-1/TRBV3-2 CASSQDPGTYEQYF TGTGCCAGCAGCCAAGACCCGGGAACCTACGAGCAGTACTTC
15 . TRBJ2-7 . TRBV6-5 CASSYSRGATYEQYF TGTGCCAGCAGTTACTCGAGAGGGGCTACCTACGAGCAGTACTTC
11 . TRBJ1-1 . TRBV6-5 CASSPALEAFF TGTGCCAGCAGTCCGGCCCTTGAAGCTTTCTTT